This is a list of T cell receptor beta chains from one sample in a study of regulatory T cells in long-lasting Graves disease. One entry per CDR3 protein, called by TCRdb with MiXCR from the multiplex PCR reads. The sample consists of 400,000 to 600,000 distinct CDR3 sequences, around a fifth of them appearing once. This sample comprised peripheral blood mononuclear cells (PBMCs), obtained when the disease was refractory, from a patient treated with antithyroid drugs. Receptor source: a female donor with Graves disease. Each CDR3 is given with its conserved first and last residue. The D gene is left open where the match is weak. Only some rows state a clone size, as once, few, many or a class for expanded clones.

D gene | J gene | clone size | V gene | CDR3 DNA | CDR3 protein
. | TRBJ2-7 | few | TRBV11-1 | TGTGCCAGCAGCCCTGTGAACTCCTACGAGCAGTACTTC | CASSPVNSYEQYF
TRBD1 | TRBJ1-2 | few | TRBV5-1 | TGCGCCAGCAGCTTGGAAGGGGGCGCTTTTGGCTACACCTTC | CASSLEGGAFGYTF
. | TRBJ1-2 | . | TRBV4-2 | TGTGCCAGCAGCCAAAGCTTGGTGGGGAACTATGGCTACACCTTC | CASSQSLVGNYGYTF
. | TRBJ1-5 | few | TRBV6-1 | TGTGCCAGCAGTGATGGTGGCAGTTATAGCAATCAGCCCCAGCATTTT | CASSDGGSYSNQPQHF
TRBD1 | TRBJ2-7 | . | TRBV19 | TGTGCCAGTAGGATGACAGGGGGTGCGTACGAGCAGTACTTC | CASRMTGGAYEQYF
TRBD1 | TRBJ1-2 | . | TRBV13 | TGTGCCAGCAGCCTCCCCGGACAGGCAAGCCCCCCCTATGGCTACACCTTC | CASSLPGQASPPYGYTF
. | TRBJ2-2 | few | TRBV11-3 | TGTGCCAGCAGCTTAGGCGTCGACGGCGGGGAGCTGTTTTTT | CASSLGVDGGELFF
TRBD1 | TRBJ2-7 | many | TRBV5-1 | TGCGCCAGCAGCTCCCCGCCGGGACAGGGAACGGACTACGAGCAGTACTTC | CASSSPPGQGTDYEQYF
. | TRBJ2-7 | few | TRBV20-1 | TGCAGTGCTAGAGATATTGAGCTTACCCCCTACGAGCAGTACTTC | CSARDIELTPYEQYF
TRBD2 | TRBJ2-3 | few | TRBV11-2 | TGTGCCAGCAGCCCCCCAAGCGGGAGAACAGATACGCAGTATTTT | CASSPPSGRTDTQYF
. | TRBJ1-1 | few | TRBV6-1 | TGTGCCAGCAGATGGGGGGGAAACACTGAAGCTTTCTTT | CASRWGGNTEAFF
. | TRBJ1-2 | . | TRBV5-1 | TGCGCCAGCACCCTATACAAGAGGGGAGGTTCGGCTAACTATGGCTACACCTTC | CASTLYKRGGSANYGYTF
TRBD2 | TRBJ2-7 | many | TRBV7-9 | TGTGCCAGCAGCCTTAGCGGGGGGGAGATCTACGAGCAGTACTTC | CASSLSGGEIYEQYF
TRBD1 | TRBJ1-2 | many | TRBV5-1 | TGCGCCAGCAGCTTGTTCGGACAGGGGTTCGATGGCTACACCTTC | CASSLFGQGFDGYTF
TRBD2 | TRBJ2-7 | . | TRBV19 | TGTGCCAGTAGTATTCAGAGCGGGAGTTTCCACGAGCAGTACTTC | CASSIQSGSFHEQYF
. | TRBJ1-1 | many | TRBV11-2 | TGTGCCAGCAGCTTAGACCCCTCCCCGAACACTGAAGCTTTCTTT | CASSLDPSPNTEAFF
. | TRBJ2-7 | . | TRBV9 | TGTGCCAGCAGCGTATCTTCCACCTCCTACGAGCAGTACTTC | CASSVSSTSYEQYF
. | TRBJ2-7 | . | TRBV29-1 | TGCAGCGTTGATTTGCTAGCGACCCACGAGCAGTACTTC | CSVDLLATHEQYF
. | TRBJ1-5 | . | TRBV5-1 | TGCGCCAGCAGCTTAGGGGTCGGGGGCAATCAGCCCCCGCATTTT | CASSLGVGGNQPPHF
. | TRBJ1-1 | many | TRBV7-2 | TGTGCCAGCAGCTTAGGGTTAGATAAAGCTTTCTTT | CASSLGLDKAFF
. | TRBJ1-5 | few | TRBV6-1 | TGTGCCAGCATTAGGGTGGAGGAGGGAATCAATCAGCCCCAGCATTTT | CASIRVEEGINQPQHF
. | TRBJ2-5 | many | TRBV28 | TGTGCCAGCCTCGGGCAGGGGAGTAAGACCCAGTACTTC | CASLGQGSKTQYF
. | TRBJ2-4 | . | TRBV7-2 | TGTGCCAGCAGCTTAGCGTACCGGGGACTAGCCAAAAACATTCAGTACTTC | CASSLAYRGLAKNIQYF
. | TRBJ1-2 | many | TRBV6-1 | TGTGCCAGCAGTCACGGACAGTTCTATGGCTACACCTTC | CASSHGQFYGYTF
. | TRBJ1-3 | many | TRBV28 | TGTGCCAGCACCCCGGGCTCCCAGGTCTCTGGAAACACCATATATTTT | CASTPGSQVSGNTIYF
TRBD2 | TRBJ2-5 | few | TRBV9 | TGTGCCAGCAGCGTAGGCAGCGGGGGGGCTCTGGAGACCCAGTACTTC | CASSVGSGGALETQYF
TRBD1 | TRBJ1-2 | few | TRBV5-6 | TGTGCCAGCAGCCCGTCCCCGGGACAGGGGTTAAACTATGGCTACACCTTC | CASSPSPGQGLNYGYTF
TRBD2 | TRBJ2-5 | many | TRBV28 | TGTGCCAGCAGTTCGGGGGGTTCGGTCCAAGAGACCCAGTACTTC | CASSSGGSVQETQYF
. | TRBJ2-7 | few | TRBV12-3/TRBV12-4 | TGTGCCAGCAGTTTAGATCCGATCGCCTACGAGCAGTACTTC | CASSLDPIAYEQYF
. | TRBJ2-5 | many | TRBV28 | TGTGCCAGCAGTCCCCACCGGACGGGAATTGAGACCCAGTACTTC | CASSPHRTGIETQYF
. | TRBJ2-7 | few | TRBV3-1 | TGTGCCAGCAGCCAAGACAACGGGTTATCCTACGAGCAGTACTTC | CASSQDNGLSYEQYF
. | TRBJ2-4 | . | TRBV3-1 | TGTGCCAGCAGCCATCTCGTAGGGGCCAAAAACATTCAGTACTTC | CASSHLVGAKNIQYF
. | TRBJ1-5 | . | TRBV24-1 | TGTGCCACCAGGGCAGGGGCCGGTCAGCCCCAGCATTTT | CATRAGAGQPQHF
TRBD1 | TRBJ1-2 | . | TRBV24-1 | TGTGCCACCCGAGAGACAGGGGGATTCCATGGCTACACCTTC | CATRETGGFHGYTF
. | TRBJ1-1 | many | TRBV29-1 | TGCAGCGTCCTTATGCGGCGGGGGGACACTGAAGCTTTCTTT | CSVLMRRGDTEAFF
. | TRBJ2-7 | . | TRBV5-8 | TGTGCCAGCAGGGGGAGGCTAGCAGGCTACGAGCAGTACTTC | CASRGRLAGYEQYF
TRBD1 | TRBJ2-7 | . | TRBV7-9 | TGTGCCAGCAGCTTATGGTCTGGAAGGGGGCAACCCTACGAGCAGTACTTC | CASSLWSGRGQPYEQYF
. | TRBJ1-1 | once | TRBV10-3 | TGTGCCATCAGTGAAACAGGTGTGAACACTGAAGCTTTCTTT | CAISETGVNTEAFF
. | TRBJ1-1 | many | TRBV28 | TGTGCCAGCAGTCCCGGCGTTTTTAAGCGGAACACTGAAGCTTTCTTT | CASSPGVFKRNTEAFF